One sample yielded the 4 T cell receptor beta chains listed below, sequenced in a study of T cell repertoires in cytomegalovirus infection. One entry per CDR3 protein, called by TCRdb with MiXCR from the reads. The sample consists of some 320,000 distinct CDR3 sequences, over 7.5% of them appearing once. What was sequenced was PBMCs. The receptor set was obtained from a human donor in good health (CMV status not recorded). Some clones in this sample may be carry-over from other donors' samples.

The table lists this clonotype with many counts. The rearrangement joins TRBV6-4 to TRBJ2-6; D may match TRBD1 or TRBD2 (5 bases each). Trimming stripped 8 bases from V and 3 bases from J, with 14 bases between. This CDR3 has 15 residues. CDR1 is MRHNA, CDR2 SNTAGT, per germline. The CDR3 loop reads CASPTSGSGANVLTF. As DNA, the CDR3 is TGTGCCAGCCCTACATCAGGGAGTGGGGCCAACGTCCTGACTTTC.

This clonotype showed up many times. J is TRBJ2-3 and V is TRBV7-3, with no clear D. The V gene's germline CDR1 is SGHTA and CDR2 FQGTGA. This CDR3 is built from 13 residues. V shed 4 bases and J shed 5 bases, with 10 bases lying between them. Written as DNA, the CDR3 is TGTGCCAGCAGCTCCACCCTTCGAGATACGCAGTATTTT. Residues: CASSSTLRDTQYF.

This clonotype was counted at least ten times. The V call is TRBV7-2, the J call TRBJ2-3; tentative D call: TRBD2 (6 bases). V was clipped by 1 base and J by 0 bases, with 8 bases between them. This CDR3 comprises 15 residues. Germline V gene lookup returns CDR1 SGHTA and CDR2 FQGNSA. In DNA form, the CDR3 reads TGTGCCAGCAGCTTAGAAGGGAGGAGCACAGATACGCAGTATTTT. Its protein product is CASSLEGRSTDTQYF. The variable domain in full, completed from reference TRBV7-2 and TRBJ2-3, reads GAGVSQSPSNKVTEKGKDVELRCDPISGHTALYWYRQSLGQGLEFLIYFQGNSAPDKSGLPSDRFSAERTGGSVSTLTIQRTQQEDSAVYLCASSLEGRSTDTQYFGPGTRLTVL.

To note about this clonotype: The CDR3 carries no conserved terminal phenylalanine or tryptophan, so it likely arises from a read error. The chain is built from TRBV15 and TRBJ2-5; D gene uncertain. The germline V gene encodes CDR1 LNHNV and CDR2 YYDKDF (reference sequence). V lost 4 bases and J 1 base, leaving 7 bases between the germline ends. This CDR3 is 13 amino acids long. The CDR3 sequence: CATSILGQETQYS. Written as DNA, the CDR3 is TGTGCCACCAGCATACTCGGCCAAGAGACCCAGTACTCC.